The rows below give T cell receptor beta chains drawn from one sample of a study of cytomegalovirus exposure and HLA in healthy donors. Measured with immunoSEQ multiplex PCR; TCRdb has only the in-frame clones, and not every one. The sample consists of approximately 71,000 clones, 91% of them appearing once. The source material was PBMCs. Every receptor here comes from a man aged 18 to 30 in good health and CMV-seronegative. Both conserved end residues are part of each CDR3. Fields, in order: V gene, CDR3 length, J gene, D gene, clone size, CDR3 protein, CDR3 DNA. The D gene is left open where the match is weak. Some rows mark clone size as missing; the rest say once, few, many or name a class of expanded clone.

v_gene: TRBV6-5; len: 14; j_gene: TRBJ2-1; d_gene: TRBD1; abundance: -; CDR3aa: CASSLDRVGNEQFF; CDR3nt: TGTGCCAGCAGTTTGGACAGGGTCGGCAATGAGCAGTTCTTC
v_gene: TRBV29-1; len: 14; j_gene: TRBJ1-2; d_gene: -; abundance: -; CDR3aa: CSVVATGDNYGYTF; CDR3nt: TGCAGCGTTGTTGCGACAGGAGATAACTATGGCTACACCTTC
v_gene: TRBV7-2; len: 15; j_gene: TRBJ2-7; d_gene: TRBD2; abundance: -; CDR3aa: CASSLSGMRGYEQYF; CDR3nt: TGTGCCAGCAGCTTGAGCGGGATGAGGGGCTACGAGCAGTACTTC
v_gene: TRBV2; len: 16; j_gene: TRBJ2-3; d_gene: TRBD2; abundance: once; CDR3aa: CASRRSGLAATDTQYF; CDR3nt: TGTGCCAGCAGGAGAAGCGGACTAGCGGCTACAGATACGCAGTATTTT
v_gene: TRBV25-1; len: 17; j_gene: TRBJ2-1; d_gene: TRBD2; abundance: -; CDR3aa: CASRPSGLAGLDNEQFF; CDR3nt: TGTGCCAGCAGACCCTCCGGACTAGCGGGCCTTGACAATGAGCAGTTCTTC
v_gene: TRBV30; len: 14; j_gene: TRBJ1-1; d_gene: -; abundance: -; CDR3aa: CAWARWQGRTEAFF; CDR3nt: TGTGCCTGGGCAAGGTGGCAGGGTCGGACTGAAGCTTTCTTT
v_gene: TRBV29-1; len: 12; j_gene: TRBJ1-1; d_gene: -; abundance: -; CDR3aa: CSVEGARTEAFF; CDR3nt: TGCAGCGTTGAGGGGGCGCGGACTGAAGCTTTCTTT
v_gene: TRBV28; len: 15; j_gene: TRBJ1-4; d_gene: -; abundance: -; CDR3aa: CASTPAGQLGEKLFF; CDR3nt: TGTGCCAGCACCCCTGCTGGGCAGTTGGGTGAAAAACTGTTTTTT
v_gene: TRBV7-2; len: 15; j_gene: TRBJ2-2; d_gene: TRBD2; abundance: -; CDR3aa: CASRKIAGGAGELFF; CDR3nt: TGTGCCAGCAGGAAGATAGCGGGAGGGGCCGGGGAGCTGTTTTTT
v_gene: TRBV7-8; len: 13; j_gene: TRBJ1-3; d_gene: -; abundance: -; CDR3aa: CASSLVLTDTIYF; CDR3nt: TGTGCCAGCAGCTTAGTGCTAACGGACACCATATATTTT
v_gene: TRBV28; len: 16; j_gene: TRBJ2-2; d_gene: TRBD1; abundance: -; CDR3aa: CASSFRDRPFTGELFF; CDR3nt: TGTGCCAGCAGTTTTCGGGACAGGCCCTTCACCGGGGAGCTGTTTTTT
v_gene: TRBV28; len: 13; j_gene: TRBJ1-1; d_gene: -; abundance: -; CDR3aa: CASSLQGNTEAFF; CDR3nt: TGTGCCAGCAGTTTACAGGGGAACACTGAAGCTTTCTTT
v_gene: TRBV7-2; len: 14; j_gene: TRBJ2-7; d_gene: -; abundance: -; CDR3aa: CASSLAAISYEQYF; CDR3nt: TGTGCCAGCAGCTTAGCGGCCATCTCCTACGAGCAGTACTTC
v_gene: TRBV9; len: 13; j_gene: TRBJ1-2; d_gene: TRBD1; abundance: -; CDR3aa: CASSPRTGVGYTF; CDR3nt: TGTGCCAGCAGCCCCCGGACAGGGGTCGGCTACACCTTC
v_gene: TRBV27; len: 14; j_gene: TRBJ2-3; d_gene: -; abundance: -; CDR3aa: CASSLRQSTDTQYF; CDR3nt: TGTGCCAGCAGTTTGAGGCAGAGCACAGATACGCAGTATTTT
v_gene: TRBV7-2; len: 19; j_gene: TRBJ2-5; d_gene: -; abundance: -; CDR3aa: CASSFWGPRGASAQETQYF; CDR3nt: TGTGCCAGCAGCTTTTGGGGCCCACGGGGGGCGTCCGCGCAAGAGACCCAGTACTTC
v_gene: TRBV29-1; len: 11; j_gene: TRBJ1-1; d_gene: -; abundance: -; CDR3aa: CSARGNTEAFF; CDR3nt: TGCAGCGCTAGGGGGAACACTGAAGCTTTCTTT
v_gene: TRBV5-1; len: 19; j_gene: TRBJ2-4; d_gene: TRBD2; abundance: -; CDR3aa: CASSLVASGSIGDKNIQYF; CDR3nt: TGCGCCAGCAGCTTGGTTGCTAGCGGGAGCATCGGGGACAAAAACATTCAGTACTTC
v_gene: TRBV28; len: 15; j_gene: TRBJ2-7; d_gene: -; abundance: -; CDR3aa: CASSSPSSITYEQYF; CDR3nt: TGTGCCAGCAGTTCCCCTAGCTCAATAACGTACGAGCAGTACTTC
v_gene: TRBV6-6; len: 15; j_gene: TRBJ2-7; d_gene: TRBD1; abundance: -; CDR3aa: CASSSRMGQADEQYF; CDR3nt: TGTGCCAGCAGTTCCCGGATGGGACAGGCGGACGAGCAGTACTTC
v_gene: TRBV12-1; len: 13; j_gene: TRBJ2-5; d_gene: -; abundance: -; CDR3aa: CASYSRHQETQYF; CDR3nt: TGTGCCAGCTATAGTCGCCACCAAGAGACCCAGTACTTC
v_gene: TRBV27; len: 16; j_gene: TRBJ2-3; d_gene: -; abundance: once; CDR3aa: CASSLLTGQGTDTQYF; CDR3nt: TGTGCCAGCAGTTTATTGACGGGTCAGGGAACAGATACGCAGTATTTT
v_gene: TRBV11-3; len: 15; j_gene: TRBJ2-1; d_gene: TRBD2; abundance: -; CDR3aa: CASSPGLAGAGEQFF; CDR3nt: TGTGCCAGCAGCCCCGGACTAGCGGGAGCCGGCGAGCAGTTCTTC
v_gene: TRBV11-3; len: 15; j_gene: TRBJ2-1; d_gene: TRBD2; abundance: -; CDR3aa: CASSLRRGDYNEQFF; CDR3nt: TGTGCCAGCAGCTTGAGGCGGGGGGACTACAATGAGCAGTTCTTC
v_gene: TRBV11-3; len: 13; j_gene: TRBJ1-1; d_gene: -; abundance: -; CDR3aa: CASSSYMNTEAFF; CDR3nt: TGTGCCAGCAGCTCTTACATGAACACTGAAGCTTTCTTT
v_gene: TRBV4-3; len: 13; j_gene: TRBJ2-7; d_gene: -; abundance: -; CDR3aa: CASSRAPGYEQYF; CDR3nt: TGCGCCAGCAGCCGGGCACCCGGCTACGAGCAGTACTTC